The source of this TCR beta chain is a study of vaccination effects on CD4 cells after COVID-19. Study observations and caveats: Convalescent patients were scarce, and early post-infection timepoints were absent.

Investigators separated out CD4+ T cells once about eleven days of culture had passed. Participants were vaccinated with two doses of either the BNT162b2 or mRNA-1273 vaccine. Neither prior SARS-CoV-2 infection nor positive nucleocapsid antibodies were present in the vaccine recipients. The CDR3 loop spans 12 amino acids. The V gene's germline CDR1 is SEHNR and CDR2 FQNEAQ (reference sequence). Deletions cut 5 bases from V and 5 bases from J, with 8 bases between. Profiled with immunoSEQ multiplex PCR; TCRdb holds only in-frame clones, not every one. This table has about 73,000 clones, roughly 75% appearing once. A word on this clone: What it recognizes is unknown.

V usage is TRBV7-9 and J usage is TRBJ2-3; D is undetermined. The sequenced sample was CD4+ T cells from PBMCs cultured without peptide, obtained after COVID-19 vaccination. The receptor's source is a human donor who received a COVID-19 vaccine. The chain's CDR3 is CASSPDGDTQYF. The CDR3 nucleotides read TGTGCCAGCAGCCCCGACGGAGATACGCAGTATTTT.